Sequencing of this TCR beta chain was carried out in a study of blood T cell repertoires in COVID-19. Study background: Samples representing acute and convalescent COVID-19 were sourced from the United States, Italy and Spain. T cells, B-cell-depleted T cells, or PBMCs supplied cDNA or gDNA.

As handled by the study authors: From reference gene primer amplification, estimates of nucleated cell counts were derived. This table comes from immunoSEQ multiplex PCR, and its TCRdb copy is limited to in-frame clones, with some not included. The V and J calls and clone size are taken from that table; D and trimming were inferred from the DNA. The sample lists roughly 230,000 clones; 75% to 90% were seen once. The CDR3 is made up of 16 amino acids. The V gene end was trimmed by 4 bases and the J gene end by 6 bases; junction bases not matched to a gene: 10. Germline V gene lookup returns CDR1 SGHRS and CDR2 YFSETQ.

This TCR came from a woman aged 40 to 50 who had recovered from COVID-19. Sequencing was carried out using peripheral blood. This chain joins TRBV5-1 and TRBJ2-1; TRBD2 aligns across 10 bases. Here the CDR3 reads CASSAQRGGHVNEQFF. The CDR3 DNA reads TGCGCCAGCAGCGCACAGCGGGGGGGCCACGTCAATGAGCAGTTCTTC.